The clone carrying this T cell receptor beta chain has only one observation. What it binds is unknown. The data are from a study of cytomegalovirus exposure and HLA in healthy donors. Study-wide context: From approximately 170 million T cells, an earlier analysis saw approximately 110 million unique TCR beta sequences.

The study's findings and limits: A later examination showed that TCR association rates differed by HLA locus, with DRB1 most and HLA-C fewest.

The CDR3 contains 12 residues. With 4 bases removed from V and 5 bases from J, the gap between germline ends came to 7 bases. Germline V gene data show CDR1 as MNHEY and CDR2 as SMNVEV (reference sequence). This PCR relied on a set of 60 Vbeta primers and 13 Jbeta primers. Here immunoSEQ multiplex PCR was the method, and the copy in TCRdb shows in-frame clones only, minus some. Of 120,000 or so clones in the sample, around 77% were seen once. The sequence was collected from a man aged 50 to 60 in good health and CMV-seropositive. The sequenced sample was PBMCs. The genes are TRBV27 and TRBJ2-3; D ambiguous. Here the CDR3 DNA reads TGTGCCAGCAGTTCTTCAGGAGATACGCAGTATTTT. Protein sequence: CASSSSGDTQYF.